Each of the 8 T cell receptor beta chains below was sequenced from the same sample in a study of cytotoxic CD8 clonotypes in ibrutinib-treated CLL. TCRdb's table, derived via immunoSEQ multiplex PCR, lists solely in-frame clones and lacks some. The table has 76,000 or so clones, 83% seen once. This specimen was PBMCs, taken after 24 months of ibrutinib treatment. The receptor source for this set is a human donor with chronic lymphocytic leukemia.

The chain couples TRBV6-1 to TRBJ1-2; D remains ambiguous. Deletions cut 0 bases from V and 2 bases from J, with 13 bases between. The CDR3 covers 16 residues. Germline V gene sequence: CDR1 MNHNS, CDR2 SASEGT. The CDR3 DNA reads as TGTGCCAGCAGTGAAGCATCCCGGGGAAGGAACTATGGCTACACCTTC. Its translation: CASSEASRGRNYGYTF.

As concerns this clone: The same CDR3 also results from other DNA sequences found in this sample. The chain has TRBV5-1 and TRBJ2-7; TRBD1 might be the D (6 bases). Trimming left V 4 bases short and J 0 bases short, with 14 bases between. The CDR3 has 15 amino acids. In germline, CDR1 is SGHRS, CDR2 YFSETQ. The CDR3 DNA sequence: TGCGCCAGCAGCCCCGGACAGACCAGCTCCTACGAGCAGTACTTC. Its translation: CASSPGQTSSYEQYF. The full variable domain, completed using reference TRBV5-1 and TRBJ2-7, is KAGVTQTPRYLIKTRGQQVTLSCSPISGHRSVSWYQQTPGQGLQFLFEYFSETQRNKGNFPGRFSGRQFSNSRSEMNVSTLELGDSALYLCASSPGQTSSYEQYFGPGTRLTVT.

This sequence joins TRBV5-4 and TRBJ1-2; D gene unclear. V was pared by 0 bases and J by 6 bases, with 15 bases between. The CDR3 runs 15 residues. Germline-derived CDR1 and CDR2 are SGHNT and YYREEE (reference sequence). DNA for the CDR3: TGTGCCAGCAGCTTGGATTCAGGAGATTTGAATGGCTACACCTTC. Translation gives CASSLDSGDLNGYTF. Supplemented by reference TRBV5-4 and TRBJ1-2, the full variable domain reads ETGVTQSPTHLIKTRGQQVTLRCSSQSGHNTVSWYQQALGQGPQFIFQYYREEENGRGNFPPRFSGLQFPNYSSELNVNALELDDSALYLCASSLDSGDLNGYTFGSGTRLTVV.

The rearrangement uses TRBV2 and TRBJ2-7, with 9 bases lining up with TRBD2. Germline CDR1 reads SNHLY; CDR2 reads FYNNEI. The CDR3 runs to 14 residues. Trimming removed 5 bases from V and 1 base from J; junction bases left unmatched: 3. Written as DNA, the CDR3 is TGTGCCAGCAGTTATAGCGGGAGATCCTACGAGCAGTACTTC. It specifies CASSYSGRSYEQYF.

DNA of the CDR3: TGTGCCAGCAGTGATATGGGGGGGAACTATGGCTACACCTTC. Its protein is CASSDMGGNYGYTF. The chain employs TRBV2 and TRBJ1-2, with D perhaps TRBD1 (5 bases). This CDR3 region has 14 residues. V lost 3 bases and J lost 2, with 10 bases in between. The V gene's germline CDR1 is SNHLY and CDR2 FYNNEI.

The chain is built from TRBV5-1 and TRBJ1-5; a possible D gene is TRBD1 (5 bases). V lost 0 bases and J 3 bases, leaving 13 bases between the germline ends. The CDR3 length is 16 residues. Germline CDR1 is SGHRS and CDR2 is YFSETQ. The CDR3 DNA follows: TGCGCCAGCAGCTTGGGCCCAGGGTCTCTCAATCAGCCCCAGCATTTT. Its translation: CASSLGPGSLNQPQHF.

This clone appeared once. The V call is TRBV5-4, the J call TRBJ2-1, with D perhaps matching TRBD2 (6 bases). This CDR3 is built from 16 residues. Looked up from germline, CDR1 is SGHNT and CDR2 is YYREEE (reference sequence). V was cut by 0 bases and J by 3 bases, with 13 bases left in between. In nucleotides, the CDR3 is TGTGCCAGCAGCTTGGCCGGGCGGGATTACTACAATGAGCAGTTCTTC. It yields the protein CASSLAGRDYYNEQFF.

This clone was observed a single time. This chain connects TRBV4-2 to TRBJ1-5, with D unclear. This CDR3 has 14 amino acids. V was pared by 0 bases and J by 11 bases, with 14 bases between. Looked up from germline, CDR1 is LGHNA and CDR2 is YNFKEQ. CDR3 protein: CASSQDRGGRAQHF. As DNA, the CDR3 is TGTGCCAGCAGCCAAGATCGGGGAGGACGGGCCCAGCATTTT.